These T cell receptor beta chains were read from a single sample in a study of blood T cell repertoires in COVID-19. Data came from immunoSEQ multiplex PCR; TCRdb stores just in-frame clones and leaves some out. This sample carries over 60,000 clones, 70% to 80% of them seen once, and the ten largest clones take about a fifth. The specimen was peripheral blood. These receptors were taken from an older man with active or convalescent COVID-19. The CDR3 runs from the conserved cysteine through the conserved F or W. Fields, in order: D gene, J gene, clone size, V gene, CDR3 DNA, CDR3 protein. D genes are given only for firm matches. Size is stated for part of the rows, as once, few or many counts, or as a class when the clone is expanded.

>NA|TRBJ1-1|NA|TRBV28
TGTGCCAGCAGTTCGAGAAATGGGGGGACTGAAGCTTTCTTT
CASSSRNGGTEAFF
>TRBD2|TRBJ2-3|NA|TRBV4-1
TGCGCCAGCAGCCAACGAACGGGGACTAGCGGGGATACGCAGTATTTT
CASSQRTGTSGDTQYF
>TRBD2|TRBJ2-5|NA|TRBV5-1
TGCGCCAGCAGCTTGTCGAACGTAGCGGGGGCAGGAGAGACCCAGTACTTC
CASSLSNVAGAGETQYF
>TRBD2|TRBJ2-1|NA|TRBV5-1
TGCGCCAGCAGCTCACTAGCGGGGGGGTACAATGAGCAGTTCTTC
CASSSLAGGYNEQFF
>NA|TRBJ2-1|NA|TRBV18
TGTGCCAGCTCACCATCGGCGGTTGAGCAGTTCTTC
CASSPSAVEQFF
>NA|TRBJ1-1|few|TRBV10-3
TGTGCCATCAGTTCCGACAGGAAGGCTGAAGCTTTCTTT
CAISSDRKAEAFF
>NA|TRBJ1-6|few|TRBV7-2
TGTGCCAGCAGCTTAAACAGGAATAATTCACCCCTCCACTTT
CASSLNRNNSPLHF
>TRBD1|TRBJ2-5|NA|TRBV5-6
TGTGCCAGCAGCATCGACAGGGGGCTAGAGACCCAGTACTTC
CASSIDRGLETQYF
>NA|TRBJ2-5|NA|TRBV6-1
TGTGCCAGCAGTGAAGGACAGGGCCCCGGGAGGGGTAAAGAGACCCAGTACTTC
CASSEGQGPGRGKETQYF
>TRBD1|TRBJ2-3|NA|TRBV9
TGTGCCAGCAGCGATGCCTGGGGACAGGGATTAACGCAGTATTTT
CASSDAWGQGLTQYF
>TRBD2|TRBJ2-1|NA|TRBV24-1
TGTGCCACCAGTGACCCAGCGGGGTTAAACAATGAGCAGTTCTTC
CATSDPAGLNNEQFF
>NA|TRBJ1-2|few|TRBV6-2/TRBV6-3
TGTGCCAGCAGTTACTCAGAGGGATTAGATGGCTACACCTTC
CASSYSEGLDGYTF
>NA|TRBJ1-5|NA|TRBV19
TGTGCCAGTAGTATATCGGCAGGGGACGCTCAGCCCCAGCATTTT
CASSISAGDAQPQHF
>NA|TRBJ2-1|NA|TRBV5-1
TGCGCCAGCAGCTTTGATCGGGGGAGCTCCTACAATGAGCAGTTCTTC
CASSFDRGSSYNEQFF
>NA|TRBJ1-5|NA|TRBV5-8
TGTGCCAGCAGCTTGGACCTGGGGTTCGGCAGGGGCCTCAATCAGCCCCAGCATTTT
CASSLDLGFGRGLNQPQHF
>NA|TRBJ1-6|NA|TRBV11-2
TGTGCCAGCAGCGTCCTAGGAGGGGCGTTGAAAGATTCACCCCTCCACTTT
CASSVLGGALKDSPLHF
>TRBD1|TRBJ1-2|NA|TRBV19
TGTGCCAGTAGTTCTCCAGGGGGCTATGGCTACACCTTC
CASSSPGGYGYTF
>TRBD2|TRBJ2-1|NA|TRBV5-1
TGCGCCAGCAGCGTAGGACTAGGTTACAATGAGCAGTTCTTC
CASSVGLGYNEQFF
>NA|TRBJ1-3|NA|TRBV10-2
TGCGCCAGCAGTGGGCCGATCTCTGGAAACACCATATATTTT
CASSGPISGNTIYF
>TRBD2|TRBJ2-4|NA|TRBV9
TGTGCCAGCAGCGCCGGGACTAGCGGGAGAGAAGATTGGGCCAAAAACATTCAGTACTTC
CASSAGTSGREDWAKNIQYF
>TRBD2|TRBJ2-7|NA|TRBV18
TGTGCCAGCTCAAAGGGACTAGCGGAATCCTACGAGCAGTACTTC
CASSKGLAESYEQYF
>TRBD1|TRBJ1-4|NA|TRBV27
TGTGCCAGCAGCACGGACAGGGGGCAAGAAAAACTGTTTTTT
CASSTDRGQEKLFF
>NA|TRBJ2-7|NA|TRBV7-2
TGTGCCAGCAGTTATAGACTAGGCTACGAGCAGTACTTC
CASSYRLGYEQYF
>NA|TRBJ2-7|NA|TRBV7-9
TGTGCCAGCAGCCTGAGGGGGACCTTAGACTACGAGCAGTACTTC
CASSLRGTLDYEQYF
>TRBD1|TRBJ2-7|NA|TRBV5-1
TGCGCCAGCAGCCACGGGACAGGCAACTTCGAGCAGTACTTC
CASSHGTGNFEQYF
>TRBD2|TRBJ2-7|NA|TRBV29-1
TGCAGCGTTAGTGGGACTAGCGGTTCCTACGAGCAGTACTTC
CSVSGTSGSYEQYF
>NA|TRBJ2-5|few|TRBV28
TGTGCCAGCAGTTTACTTCCCCAGGGGACGGTCAAAGAGACCCAGTACTTC
CASSLLPQGTVKETQYF
>TRBD1|TRBJ1-1|NA|TRBV5-8
TGTGCCAGCAGCCGCCCGGACAGGCGAACTGAAGCTTTCTTT
CASSRPDRRTEAFF
>NA|TRBJ2-7|NA|TRBV18
TGTGCCAGCTCACCCTCCTCGAGGGACAACGAGCAGTACTTC
CASSPSSRDNEQYF
>NA|TRBJ2-2|NA|TRBV6-5
TGTGCCAGCAGAGCCCCAGGGGTTACCGGGGAGCTGTTTTTT
CASRAPGVTGELFF
>TRBD1|TRBJ2-5|NA|TRBV14
TGTGCCAGCAGCCAAGCGGACTGGACAGGGATGGAGACCCAGTACTTC
CASSQADWTGMETQYF
>NA|TRBJ1-1|many|TRBV6-2/TRBV6-3
TGTGCCAGCAGTTTACGGGGGACTGAAGCTTTCTTT
CASSLRGTEAFF
>NA|TRBJ2-1|NA|TRBV19
TGTGCCAGTAGCCCGACAGACTACAATGAGCAGTTCTTC
CASSPTDYNEQFF
>NA|TRBJ2-6|NA|TRBV18
TGTGCCAGCTACCCCGGACAAACTACCTCCTCTGGGGCCAACGTCCTGACTTTC
CASYPGQTTSSGANVLTF
>TRBD2|TRBJ2-3|NA|TRBV3-1/TRBV3-2
TGTGCCAGCAGCCGAAGGACTAGCGGGGTTTCGCAGTATTTT
CASSRRTSGVSQYF
>TRBD2|TRBJ2-5|once|TRBV7-2
TGTGCCAGCAGCTCCTTACCGGGAGGGAGGGAGACCCAGTACTTC
CASSSLPGGRETQYF
>TRBD2|TRBJ2-3|NA|TRBV24-1
TGTGCCACCAGTGACCCGTCGCGGGGGGGCACAGATACGCAGTATTTT
CATSDPSRGGTDTQYF
>NA|TRBJ2-2|NA|TRBV6-6
TGTGCCAGCAGTTACGGGGGGGCGACCGGGGAGCTGTTTTTT
CASSYGGATGELFF
>NA|TRBJ1-1|NA|TRBV19
TGTGCCAGTAGTACCCGACAAAACACTGAAGCTTTCTTT
CASSTRQNTEAFF
>NA|TRBJ2-1|few|TRBV6-2/TRBV6-3
TGTGCCAGCAGTTACGACCAGGGGAAGAATGAGCAGTTCTTC
CASSYDQGKNEQFF
>NA|TRBJ2-5|NA|TRBV11-2
TGTGCCAGCAGCCCCACGCGACTAGTGGAAGAGACCCAGTACTTC
CASSPTRLVEETQYF
>NA|TRBJ1-2|NA|TRBV18
TGTGCCAGCTCACCTCGGGTCCTATGGGATGGCTACACCTTC
CASSPRVLWDGYTF
>TRBD2|TRBJ2-3|NA|TRBV7-9
TGTGCCAGCAGCTTTTGGTTTGCTAGCGGGGGGCGCACAGATACGCAGTATTTT
CASSFWFASGGRTDTQYF
>TRBD1|TRBJ2-7|NA|TRBV6-5
TGTGCCAGCCGAGGGGACCAGGGGGTGTCCTACGAGCAGTACTTC
CASRGDQGVSYEQYF
>TRBD2|TRBJ2-4|NA|TRBV10-1
TGCGCCAGCAGTCCTGCCGGCGGGGGGGGCATTCAGTACTTC
CASSPAGGGGIQYF
>TRBD1|TRBJ2-2|NA|TRBV18
TGTGCCAGCTCACCCGGACAGGGGGACACCGGGGAGCTGTTTTTT
CASSPGQGDTGELFF
>NA|TRBJ1-2|NA|TRBV29-1
TGCAGCGCTGCATCCCTGCGCGGCGGCTACACCTTC
CSAASLRGGYTF
>NA|TRBJ1-5|NA|TRBV28
TGTGCCAGCAGTTTGCAGGGCAATCAGCCCCAGCATTTT
CASSLQGNQPQHF
>NA|TRBJ2-7|NA|TRBV6-1
TGTGCCAGCAGTGAATGGGCAGCCAACTCCTACGAGCAGTACTTC
CASSEWAANSYEQYF
>NA|TRBJ2-3|NA|TRBV6-5
TGTGCCAGCAGGGCCCCGGCGGGGTCAGATACGCAGTATTTT
CASRAPAGSDTQYF
>NA|TRBJ2-4|NA|TRBV18
TGTGCCAGCTCACCCCCTAGCCTGCAAAACATTCAGTACTTC
CASSPPSLQNIQYF
>TRBD1|TRBJ1-1|NA|TRBV24-1
TGTGCCACCAGTGATGGACAGGCTCCAGAGATAAAGACTGAAGCTTTCTTT
CATSDGQAPEIKTEAFF
>TRBD1|TRBJ2-3|NA|TRBV10-3
TGTGCCATCTCTTTTCGTTCCCGACAGGGAGAAGATACGCAGTATTTT
CAISFRSRQGEDTQYF
>NA|TRBJ1-2|NA|TRBV5-1
TGCGCCAGCAGGGACGGGACGGGAGCTAACTATGGCTACACCTTC
CASRDGTGANYGYTF
>TRBD2|TRBJ2-7|NA|TRBV3-1/TRBV3-2
TGTGCCAGCAGCCCGCGGGGGGGCGGTTACGAGCAGTACTTC
CASSPRGGGYEQYF
>TRBD1|TRBJ2-7|NA|TRBV18
TGTGCCAGCTCACGGGGACAGGGGAGATCGAGCGAGCAGTACTTC
CASSRGQGRSSEQYF
>NA|TRBJ1-2|NA|TRBV15
TGTGCCACCAGCAGAGATTTGGGGGCTGGCTATGGCTACACCTTC
CATSRDLGAGYGYTF
>NA|TRBJ1-2|NA|TRBV6-2/TRBV6-3
TGTGCCAGCAGTCGACAGATGAACTATGGCTACACCTTC
CASSRQMNYGYTF
>TRBD2|TRBJ2-5|NA|TRBV9
TGTGCCAGCAGCGAAACTAGCGGGAGGTCACAAGAGACCCAGTACTTC
CASSETSGRSQETQYF